The clone carrying this T cell receptor beta chain was seen only a few times. Antigen specificity is unknown. TCRdb redid the calling of the 5' RACE reads with MiXCR, one entry per CDR3 protein. The top ten clones hold roughly 17% of a sample with a few hundred thousand distinct CDR3 sequences, 17% of them seen once. CDR3 length: 13 residues. V was shortened by 10 bases and J by 5 bases, with 15 bases between the two germline ends. From germline, CDR1 is MNHEY and CDR2 SVGEGT. The sample originates from a study of T cells after yellow fever vaccination. Findings and limits, study-wide: Booster samples showed a return of most primary-vaccination clones (about 97% CD4, roughly 85% CD8). A minor fraction of clonotypes spanned both CD4 and CD8 compartments.

The rearrangement uses TRBV6-2 or TRBV6-3 and TRBJ2-1; D possibly corresponds to TRBD2 (7 bases). This TCR was recovered from a man between 18 and 29 years old who received the YFV17D yellow fever vaccine. Sequenced material: PBMCs, taken 4 to 6 days after the first yellow fever vaccination. The CDR3 DNA sequence: TGTGCCATCCTTAGGGGGGGGCACAATGAGCAGTTCTTC. Translated, it gives CAILRGGHNEQFF.